The 23 T cell receptor beta chains below come from one sample, sequenced in a study of blood T cell repertoires in COVID-19. Assay used: immunoSEQ multiplex PCR; TCRdb lists only in-frame clones, some missing. The sample carries around 110,000 clones, approximately 86% recorded once. The material sequenced was peripheral blood. The receptors were sampled from a man aged 40-50 years with acute or convalescent COVID-19.

Details on this clone: Other nucleotide sequences from this sample produce the same CDR3. The V gene is TRBV30, the J gene TRBJ1-3, with no clear D. Germline V gene data show CDR1 as GTSNPN and CDR2 as SVGIG (reference sequence). V lost 3 bases and J 0 bases, leaving 12 bases between the germline ends. The CDR3 runs 15 residues. CDR3 sequence (DNA): TGTGCCTGGAGCCGTGACTCCGGCTCTGGAAACACCATATATTTT. It encodes CAWSRDSGSGNTIYF.

This chain joins TRBV6-6 and TRBJ1-5; 10 bases are shared with TRBD1. V dropped 4 bases and J dropped 2; count of bases not matched to a gene: 2. CDR3 length: 15 residues. Germline CDR1 and CDR2: MNHNY and SVGAGI (reference sequence). CDR3 sequence (DNA): TGTGCCAGCAGTTCCGGGACAGGGGGCAATCAGCCCCAGCATTTT. Translation gives CASSSGTGGNQPQHF.

V is TRBV27 and J is TRBJ2-3, with TRBD2 matching over 8 bases. The CDR3 length is 15 residues. Germline CDR1 MNHEY, CDR2 SMNVEV (reference sequence). J was trimmed by 2 bases and V by 5 bases; bases with no gene match: 6. The CDR3: CASSPLAGNTDTQYF. The DNA for the CDR3 is TGTGCCAGCAGTCCGTTAGCGGGAAACACAGATACGCAGTATTTT.

The chain joins TRBV6-5 to TRBJ2-3; 8 positions match TRBD1. V lost 2 bases, J lost 2 bases, and 6 bases stayed unmatched. The CDR3 extends over 16 amino acids. The V gene's germline CDR1 is MNHEY and CDR2 SVGAGI. As DNA, the CDR3 is TGTGCCAGCAGTTACGGCCAGGGGGCTTCCACAGATACGCAGTATTTT. This codes for CASSYGQGASTDTQYF.

The CDR3 DNA is TGTGCCAGTAGTATCAGTGACGGAGATCAGCCCCAGCATTTT. Translated: CASSISDGDQPQHF. The rearrangement links TRBV19 to TRBJ1-5; D call uncertain. V gave up 3 bases and J gave up 5 bases, with 11 bases separating them. There are 14 residues in the CDR3. The germline CDR1 and CDR2 sequences are LNHDA and SQIVND (reference sequence).

CDR3 bases: TGTGCCAGCAGTTCAGACGAGATTGGGACAGGGTATGGCTACACCTTC. It is translated as CASSSDEIGTGYGYTF. This chain uses TRBV6-5 with TRBJ1-2; 9 bases match TRBD1. Per the germline V gene, CDR1 is MNHEY and CDR2 is SVGAGI. This CDR3 has 16 residues. V shed 4 bases, J shed 5 bases, and the junction held 11 bases outside the gene matches.

This clone was recorded a few times. This rearrangement joins TRBV6-5 to TRBJ1-5; 7 bases line up with TRBD1. Per germline, CDR1 MNHEY and CDR2 SVGAGI. Trimming cost V 7 bases and J 4 bases; bases outside gene matches: 4. The CDR3 is 13 amino acids. The CDR3 spells CASILQGNQPQHF. The CDR3 DNA follows: TGTGCCAGCATTTTACAGGGGAATCAGCCCCAGCATTTT.

V and J are TRBV30 and TRBJ2-3; TRBD2 matches 10 bases. Germline loops: CDR1 GTSNPN, CDR2 SVGIG (reference sequence). The CDR3 totals 17 residues. Losses at the gene ends were 2 bases for V and 0 bases for J; bases not matched to a gene: 8. The DNA for the CDR3 is TGTGCCTGGAGTACGGCTAGCGGGAGTTATAGCACAGATACGCAGTATTTT. Protein sequence: CAWSTASGSYSTDTQYF.

This sequence joins TRBV6-7 and TRBJ2-7, with a possible D match to TRBD2 (6 bases). TRBV6-7 is reported as an ORF; its role is uncertain. This CDR3 comprises 16 residues. The V and J ends lost 10 bases and 0 bases respectively, with 22 bases between them. The DNA for the CDR3 is TGTGCCACCACTTGGAGGGCCGGTTACAGCTCCTACGAGCAGTACTTC. This sequence encodes CATTWRAGYSSYEQYF.

This chain connects TRBV5-1 to TRBJ1-6, with TRBD1 matching 9 bases. V gave up 0 bases and J gave up 5 bases; unmatched junction bases: 0. Per germline, CDR1 SGHRS and CDR2 YFSETQ. The length of the CDR3 is 15 residues. The CDR3 DNA reads TGCGCCAGCAGCTTGGGACAGGGGGATAATTCACCCCTCCACTTT. Translation: CASSLGQGDNSPLHF.

The V gene is TRBV5-6, the J gene TRBJ2-2; D remains ambiguous. The V end lost 6 bases, the J end lost 7 bases, and 16 bases lay between the germline ends. This CDR3 is 14 amino acids long. From germline, CDR1 is SGHDT and CDR2 YYEEEE. The CDR3 nucleotides are TGTGCCAGCATCGACGGAGTGTTAGGCGGGGAGCTGTTTTTT. Protein product: CASIDGVLGGELFF.

The chain is built from TRBV7-2 and TRBJ2-5, with TRBD1 matching 7 bases. With V trimmed by 5 bases and J by 7 bases, 16 bases remained unmatched. Germline V CDR1 and CDR2: SGHTA, FQGNSA. The CDR3 contains 16 residues. For the CDR3, the DNA is TGTGCCAGCAGCCGTACCCCGACAGGGTTGGAAGGGACCCAGTACTTC. Translation: CASSRTPTGLEGTQYF.

The V gene is TRBV2, the J gene TRBJ1-3, with unresolved D. The CDR3 consists of 16 residues. The germline V gene encodes CDR1 SNHLY and CDR2 FYNNEI. V lost 1 base and J lost 4, with 14 bases in between. CDR3 loop: CASSEEEGGWGNTIYF. DNA of the CDR3: TGTGCCAGCAGTGAAGAGGAGGGAGGATGGGGAAACACCATATATTTT.

Concerning this clone itself: The sample has other DNA sequences that encode this CDR3 too. This rearrangement joins TRBV3-1 (or the pseudogene TRBV3-2) to TRBJ1-2; D perhaps matches TRBD1 (5 bases). The CDR3 runs to 11 residues. Trimming shortened V by 5 bases and J by 11 bases, and 12 bases separated the two germline ends. In germline, CDR1 is LGHDT, CDR2 YNNKEL (reference sequence). The CDR3 protein is CASSRGRGYTF. CDR3 in DNA: TGTGCCAGCAGCAGGGGCCGGGGGTACACCTTC.

The rearrangement uses TRBV11-3 and TRBJ2-1; maybe TRBD2 (5 bases). The CDR3 extends over 13 amino acids. Trimming left V 1 base short and J 8 bases short, with 9 bases between. Germline assignment: CDR1 SGHNT and CDR2 YENEEA. The CDR3 sequence is CASSLGRADEQFF. The CDR3, as DNA: TGTGCCAGCAGCTTAGGGCGGGCGGATGAGCAGTTCTTC.

The rearrangement links TRBV4-1 to TRBJ2-7; 9 bases match TRBD1. Germline CDR1 reads MGHRA; CDR2 reads YSYEKL. The CDR3 consists of 16 residues. V lost 2 bases and J lost 2; bases outside the gene matches: 7. CDR3 sequence (DNA): TGCGCCAGCAGCCAACATACAGGGGGCATGGCCTACGAGCAGTACTTC. Its protein is CASSQHTGGMAYEQYF.

The J gene is TRBJ2-3, the V gene TRBV5-1; TRBD2 matches 7 bases. The germline V gene has CDR1 SGHRS and CDR2 YFSETQ. This CDR3 contains 14 residues. The junction had 4 bases not matched to a gene; V was cut back by 0 bases and J by 6 bases. The CDR3 reads CASSLAAGADTQYF. The CDR3 DNA reads TGCGCCAGCAGCTTGGCTGCGGGAGCGGATACGCAGTATTTT.

This clone showed up just once. The rearrangement joins TRBV6-5 to TRBJ1-2, with TRBD1 as a possible D gene (5 bases). Germline loops: CDR1 MNHEY, CDR2 SVGAGI. The CDR3 loop spans 14 amino acids. Deletions cut 5 bases from V and 1 base from J, with 11 bases between. The CDR3 DNA sequence: TGTGCCAGCAGTCAACTCAGGGTTAACTATGGCTACACCTTC. This sequence encodes CASSQLRVNYGYTF.

This chain uses TRBV7-8 with TRBJ1-2, with D possibly TRBD1 on 6 matching bases. Trimming shortened V by 0 bases and J by 7 bases, and 12 bases separated the two germline ends. The CDR3 extends over 14 amino acids. Germline values: CDR1 SGHVS, CDR2 FQNEAQ. The CDR3 region has the DNA TGTGCCAGCAGCTTAGCTGGTGGGGGCGCTGGCTACACCTTC. It encodes CASSLAGGGAGYTF.

The V call is TRBV7-3, the J call TRBJ1-6, with D tentatively TRBD1 (5 bases). The CDR3 consists of 15 residues. CDR1 is SGHTA, CDR2 FQGTGA, per germline. V lost 3 bases and J 8 bases, leaving 14 bases between the germline ends. This chain's CDR3 is CASSLEGLGHSPLHF. The CDR3 DNA follows: TGTGCCAGCAGCTTGGAGGGACTTGGGCATTCACCCCTCCACTTT.

This chain links TRBV27 with TRBJ2-7, with D unresolved. CDR3 length equals 14 residues. Germline-derived CDR1 and CDR2 are MNHEY and SMNVEV (reference sequence). The V and J ends lost 0 bases and 0 bases respectively, with 6 bases between them. In DNA, the CDR3 is TGTGCCAGCAGTTTATCAGATAGCTCCTACGAGCAGTACTTC. Amino acids: CASSLSDSSYEQYF.

The V call is TRBV6-6, the J call TRBJ1-2; 7 bases agree with TRBD1. The CDR3 contains 12 residues. Germline CDR1 reads MNHNY; CDR2 reads SVGAGI (reference sequence). Losses at the gene ends were 5 bases for V and 5 bases for J; bases not matched to a gene: 2. This chain's CDR3 is CASSQGQYGYTF. The CDR3 region has the DNA TGTGCCAGCAGTCAGGGACAGTATGGCTACACCTTC.

To note about this clone: Compared with germline, one end of the junction differs, possibly owing to a read error. The chain has TRBV7-7 and TRBJ2-7; maybe TRBD1 (7 bases). Germline CDR1 is SSHAT and CDR2 is FNYEAQ (reference sequence). The CDR3 contains 17 residues. The CDR3 loop is CASSLGSGAGGVYEQYF. The CDR3 DNA reads as TGTGCTAGCAGCTTAGGGTCGGGGGCAGGGGGTGTCTACGAGCAGTACTTC.